The clone carrying this T cell receptor (beta chain) was recorded once. Profiled with immunoSEQ multiplex PCR; TCRdb holds only in-frame clones, not every one. The top ten hold under 3.5% of the sample, which has over 50,000 clones, around 86% seen once. The sample belongs to a study of blood T cell repertoires in COVID-19. Germline CDR1 reads SGHAT; CDR2 reads FQNNGV. V lost 1 base, J lost 6 bases, and 3 bases lay in between. The CDR3 extends over 11 amino acids. The clonotype originates from a man aged 80 or over with acute or convalescent COVID-19. Sequencing input: peripheral blood. The gene calls are TRBV11-2 and TRBJ1-1; D call uncertain. CDR3 sequence reads: CASSLGPEAFF. DNA for the CDR3: TGTGCCAGCAGCTTAGGGCCTGAAGCTTTCTTT.